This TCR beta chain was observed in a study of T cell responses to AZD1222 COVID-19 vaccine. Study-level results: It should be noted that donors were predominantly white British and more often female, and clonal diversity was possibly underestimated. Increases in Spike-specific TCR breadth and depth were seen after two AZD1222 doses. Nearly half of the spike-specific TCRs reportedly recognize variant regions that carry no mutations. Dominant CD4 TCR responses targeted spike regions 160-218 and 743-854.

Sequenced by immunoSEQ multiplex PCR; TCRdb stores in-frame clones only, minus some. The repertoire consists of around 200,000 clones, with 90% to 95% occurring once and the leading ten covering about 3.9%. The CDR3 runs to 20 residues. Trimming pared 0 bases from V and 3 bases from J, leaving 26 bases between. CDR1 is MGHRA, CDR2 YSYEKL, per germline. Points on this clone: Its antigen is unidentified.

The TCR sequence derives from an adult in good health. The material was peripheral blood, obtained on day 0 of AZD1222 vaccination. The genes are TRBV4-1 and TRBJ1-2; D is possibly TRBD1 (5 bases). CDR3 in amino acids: CASSQEAYIGAGMGYYGYTF. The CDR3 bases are TGCGCCAGCAGCCAAGAAGCCTACATAGGGGCAGGAATGGGTTACTATGGCTACACCTTC.